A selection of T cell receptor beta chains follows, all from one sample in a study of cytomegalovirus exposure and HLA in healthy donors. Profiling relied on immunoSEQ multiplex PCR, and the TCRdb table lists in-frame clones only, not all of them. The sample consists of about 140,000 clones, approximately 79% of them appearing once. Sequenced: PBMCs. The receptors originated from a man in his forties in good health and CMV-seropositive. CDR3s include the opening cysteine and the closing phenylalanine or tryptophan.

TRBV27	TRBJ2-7	CASRSSGSYEQYF
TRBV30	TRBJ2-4	CAWSVAATKNIQYF
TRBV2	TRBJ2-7	CASSDGLSYEQYF
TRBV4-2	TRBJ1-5	CASSQVGNRPYSNQPQHF
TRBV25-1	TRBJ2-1	CASVGIFDEQFF
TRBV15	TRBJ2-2	CATNREEISTGELFF
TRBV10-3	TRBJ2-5	CASRRGVFQETQYF
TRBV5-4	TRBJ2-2	CASRVGGVTLNTGELFF
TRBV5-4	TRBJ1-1	CASSLKGVWTEAFF
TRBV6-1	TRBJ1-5	CASSVPGGQGVRQPQHF
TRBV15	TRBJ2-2	CATSTGGWGTGELFF
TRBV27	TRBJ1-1	CASSFSQGGEAFF
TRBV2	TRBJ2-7	CASSEWVSQGGVDEQYF
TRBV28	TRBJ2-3	CASSYSGSGDTQYF
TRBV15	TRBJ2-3	CATSRVPPQTSTDTQYF
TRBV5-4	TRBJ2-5	CASSSLPPGEETQYF
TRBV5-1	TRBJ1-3	CASSFQQGFTGNTIYF
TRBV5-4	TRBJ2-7	CASSFEGNSYEQYF
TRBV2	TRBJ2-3	CASRGGPDTQYF
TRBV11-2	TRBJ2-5	CASSLGQEPTQETQYF
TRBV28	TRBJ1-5	CASPPRGNSNQPQHF
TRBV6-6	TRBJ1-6	CATGAGYNSPLHF
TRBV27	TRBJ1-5	CASSFSYFQPQHF